This TCR beta chain was recorded in a study of shared clonotypes between healthy human individuals. On this clone itself: The antigen remains undetermined.

The material for each subset, its genomic DNA, was split evenly across several immunoSEQ plates. Using immunoSEQ multiplex PCR, the repertoire was profiled, and TCRdb retains in-frame clones only, with some absent. The data hold around 530,000 clones, with roughly 79% observed a single time. The donors were adults (healthy and HIV-negative) with no recent acute infections or vaccinations. Each donor was a Caucasian adult residing in Nashville, Tennessee. Germline CDR1 SGHVS, CDR2 FNYEAQ. Trimming cost V 6 bases and J 8 bases; bases outside gene matches: 13. The CDR3 has 15 residues. General observations from the study: A small donor pool kept down the genetic and exposure-history diversity that was represented.

This sequence was found in a woman aged 40 to 50 in good health. Some clones in this sample may be carry-over from other donors' samples. The material sequenced was PBMCs. V usage is TRBV7-6 and J usage is TRBJ1-3; 7 bases fit TRBD1. Written as DNA, the CDR3 is TGTGCCAGCAGACAAGGCACAGGGGCTACGGACACCATATATTTT. Amino acids: CASRQGTGATDTIYF.